There are a few counts of the clone carrying this T cell receptor (beta chain). Its specificity is unknown. A single record per CDR3 protein comes from TCRdb applying MiXCR to the 5' RACE reads. Here the sample spans about 510,000 distinct CDR3 sequences, under 5.5% being singletons. This record belongs to a study of CD8 T cells in ankylosing spondylitis. Trimming removed 3 bases at V and 2 bases at J, with 10 bases between. In germline, CDR1 is SNHLY, CDR2 FYNNEI. This CDR3 has 14 amino acids. Study-wide points: According to the report, clones linked to the disease were significantly enriched in matched synovial fluid samples taken from ankylosing spondylitis patients. The authors found the disease-linked clones to be CD8+ and relatively rare in peripheral blood. Seemingly distinctive of ankylosing spondylitis blood was a TCR beta motif formed by eight highly homologous variants.

The receptor was isolated from a male donor with ankylosing spondylitis. Sample: blood, either unsorted or a sorted T cell fraction (not recorded which). This chain connects TRBV2 to TRBJ2-5; D gene ambiguous. CDR3 in amino acids: CASSDSTSQETQYF. The CDR3 DNA is TGTGCCAGCAGTGATTCTACCTCACAAGAGACCCAGTACTTC.